This T cell receptor (beta chain) comes out of a study of PD-1 blockade in classical Hodgkin lymphoma. Points on this clone: Its antigen is still unknown.

No patient escaped relapse after autologous stem cell transplantation, and brentuximab vedotin exposure varied. General study findings and limits: Complete responders had baseline diversity similar to newly diagnosed patients. Newly diagnosed patients were said to have less baseline TCR diversity than healthy donors did. Initiation of nivolumab under 1 year after ASCT led to exclusion of patients.

J lost 5 bases, V lost 1 base, and 8 bases had no gene match. Germline loops: CDR1 SGHRS, CDR2 YFSETQ. The CDR3 is 15 residues long. Assay: immunoSEQ multiplex PCR; the TCRdb copy retains only in-frame clones and omits some. The sample lists around 66,000 clones, 71% seen once, with roughly 9.1% in the top ten. The sample consisted of peripheral blood mononuclear cells (PBMCs), taken before the second cycle of nivolumab. The V and J genes are TRBV5-1 and TRBJ2-7; 8 bases are shared with TRBD2. The clonotype originates from a human donor with classical Hodgkin lymphoma. The CDR3 sequence: CASSLRPGLADEQYF. In DNA form, the CDR3 reads TGCGCCAGCAGCTTGAGACCAGGACTAGCTGACGAGCAGTACTTC.